The entry that follows covers one T cell receptor (beta chain) sequence. Its antigen remains unidentified. Findings and limits, study-wide: Whole repertoires were not studied in the larger cohort, only one V-J beta rearrangement. Tumor memory CD4+ T cell TCR gene usage was found to cluster with blood and lymph node memory CD4+ cells and with lymph node naive CD4+ cells.

The V gene's germline CDR1 is MNHEY and CDR2 SVGAGI. After removal of 4 bases from V and 3 bases from J, the junction contained 11 bases not matched to a gene. This CDR3 comprises 18 residues. Semi-nested PCR with Nested Universal Primer A followed constant-region reverse priming of full-length variable regions. TCRdb fed the 5' RACE reads into MiXCR, producing one record per CDR3 protein. This table holds approximately 42,000 distinct CDR3 sequences, less than 35% found once. The memory fraction was CD4+CD45RO+CD25- cells. The chain carries TRBV6-5 and TRBJ2-1, with 11 bases identical to TRBD2. This receptor was obtained from a female donor with breast cancer. The sample comprised memory CD4+ T cells sorted from a lymph node. Subset in this sample: memory CD4+ T cells, CD4+CD45RO+CD25-. CDR3 DNA sequence: TGTGCCAGCAGTTTATATGCTACCGGGACTAGCGGCTACAATGAGCAGTTCTTC. Residues: CASSLYATGTSGYNEQFF.